A selection of T cell receptor beta chains follows, all from one sample in a study of T cell responses to AZD1222 COVID-19 vaccine. Profiling relied on immunoSEQ multiplex PCR, and the TCRdb table lists in-frame clones only, not all of them. The sample has fewer than 130,000 clones, roughly 90% seen once; the top ten hold roughly 7%. The sequencing here drew on peripheral blood, taken on day 0 of AZD1222 vaccination. The source of these receptors is an adult in good health. The CDR3 runs from the conserved cysteine through the conserved F or W. A D gene is named only where the DNA matches it firmly. Size values are once, few and many counts, or a class for expanded clones, and some rows have none.

few	TRBJ1-5	TRBV4-1	NA	14	TGCGCCAGCAGCCAAGATAGAGGGGATCAGCCCCAGCATTTT	CASSQDRGDQPQHF
NA	TRBJ1-2	TRBV7-9	NA	15	TGTGCCAGCAGCTTAGGAACGGTGGGCAACTATGGCTACACCTTC	CASSLGTVGNYGYTF
NA	TRBJ2-7	TRBV5-5	NA	15	TGTGCCAGCAACAGATTCACAGGGAGTTCCTACGAGCAGTACTTC	CASNRFTGSSYEQYF
NA	TRBJ1-2	TRBV6-6	NA	12	TGTGCCAGCCACCGTTCTAACTATGGCTACACCTTC	CASHRSNYGYTF
NA	TRBJ1-2	TRBV7-9	NA	13	TGTGCCAGCAGCCCAACGGGTGGCTATGGCTACACCTTC	CASSPTGGYGYTF
NA	TRBJ2-7	TRBV5-1	NA	13	TGCGCCAGCAGCGAAGGGACGGCGTACGAGCAGTACTTC	CASSEGTAYEQYF
NA	TRBJ2-3	TRBV5-1	NA	13	TGCGCCAGCAGCATGGGGGATACAGATACGCAGTATTTT	CASSMGDTDTQYF
NA	TRBJ2-4	TRBV7-8	NA	18	TGTGCCAGCAGCTTAGAAGGGCGGGGCTTCTCGCACTTGAGTAATCAGTACTTC	CASSLEGRGFSHLSNQYF
once	TRBJ1-2	TRBV5-1	NA	12	TGCGCCAGCAGTAGGGACACCTATGGCTACACCTTC	CASSRDTYGYTF
NA	TRBJ1-1	TRBV5-1	NA	15	TGCGCCAGCAGCTCCGTCAGGGCCCTGAACACTGAAGCTTTCTTT	CASSSVRALNTEAFF
NA	TRBJ1-5	TRBV19	NA	13	TGTGCCAGCGCAGGGGATAGGGATCAGCCCCAGCATTTT	CASAGDRDQPQHF
once	TRBJ2-2	TRBV27	TRBD2	17	TGTGCCAGCAGCGGACTAGCGGGGGGGAGAGGGGACGGGGAGCTGTTTTTT	CASSGLAGGRGDGELFF
NA	TRBJ1-6	TRBV9	NA	17	TGTGCCAGCAGCCCCGTTGGAGGGAGCTCCTATAATTCACCCCTCCACTTT	CASSPVGGSSYNSPLHF
NA	TRBJ1-5	TRBV27	TRBD1	20	TGTGTAACCCCCCGCGATCGACAGGGGGCGCCGGTATATAGCAATCAGCCCCAGCATTTT	CVTPRDRQGAPVYSNQPQHF
NA	TRBJ2-7	TRBV28	NA	16	TGTGCCAGCAGTTTTGGCTCCGGGTCCTTCTCCTACGAGCAGTACTTC	CASSFGSGSFSYEQYF
NA	TRBJ2-2	TRBV6-5	TRBD1	14	TGTGCCAGCAGGTACAGGGGGGACACCGGGGAGCTGTTTTTT	CASRYRGDTGELFF
NA	TRBJ1-1	TRBV5-1	NA	13	TGCGCCAGCAGCTTGGGCCTAAGCACTGAAGCTTTCTTT	CASSLGLSTEAFF
NA	TRBJ1-1	TRBV10-3	NA	13	TGTGCCATCAGTGAGCAGGGAAACACTGAAGCTTTCTTT	CAISEQGNTEAFF
NA	TRBJ1-4	TRBV27	NA	13	TGTGCCAGCAGTTTATACCCGGGTGAAAAACTGTTTTTT	CASSLYPGEKLFF
NA	TRBJ2-2	TRBV30	TRBD1	14	TGTGCCTGGGCCCGACAGGGCAGTGCCGGGGAGCTGTTTTTT	CAWARQGSAGELFF
NA	TRBJ1-1	TRBV6-5	NA	13	TGTGCCAGCAGTTACGGGAGGAACACTGAAGCTTTCTTT	CASSYGRNTEAFF
NA	TRBJ2-3	TRBV9	TRBD2	15	TGTGCCAGCAGCTTAGCGGGGGAGCACACAGATACGCAGTATTTT	CASSLAGEHTDTQYF
NA	TRBJ1-1	TRBV30	NA	13	TGTGCCTGGAGAGCCGTCGGGACCACTGAAGCTTTCTTT	CAWRAVGTTEAFF
NA	TRBJ1-6	TRBV30	NA	14	TGTGCCTGCGGGACTCCTCCCCATAATTCACCCCTCCACTTT	CACGTPPHNSPLHF
NA	TRBJ2-1	TRBV19	TRBD1	15	TGTGCCAGTAGTTCCGGGACAGAATTCAGCAATGAGCAGTTCTTC	CASSSGTEFSNEQFF
NA	TRBJ1-5	TRBV6-6	TRBD1	16	TGTGCCAGCAGTATCCCGGGACAGGGGTTCAATCAGCCCCAGCATTTT	CASSIPGQGFNQPQHF
NA	TRBJ2-3	TRBV7-2	NA	15	TGTGCCACCCATAACCCGGGGTGGAGTGCAGATACGCAGTATTTT	CATHNPGWSADTQYF
NA	TRBJ1-1	TRBV21-1	NA	13	TGTGCCAGCAGCAAACGGGGTGACACTGAAGCTTTCTTT	CASSKRGDTEAFF
NA	TRBJ2-1	TRBV18	NA	13	TGTGCCAGCCAGTCTTCCCGGAACAATGAGCAGTTCTTC	CASQSSRNNEQFF
NA	TRBJ1-5	TRBV6-5	TRBD1	13	TGTGCCAGCAGTTCCGACAGGGGGCAGCCCCAGCATTTT	CASSSDRGQPQHF
NA	TRBJ2-1	TRBV5-1	TRBD1	15	TGCGCCAGCAGCATCCGGGACAGGGGAACGAATGAGCAGTTCTTC	CASSIRDRGTNEQFF
NA	TRBJ1-3	TRBV4-2	NA	17	TGTGCCAGCAGCCAAGATGACGGCGTAGACTCTGGAAACACCATATATTTT	CASSQDDGVDSGNTIYF
NA	TRBJ1-1	TRBV12-3/TRBV12-4	NA	13	TGTGCCAGCAGCCGACAAAGGAACACTGAAGCTTTCTTT	CASSRQRNTEAFF
NA	TRBJ1-2	TRBV6-2/TRBV6-3	NA	15	TGTGCCAGCAGTTATCGTGGCAGGGCGGACTATGGCTACACCTTC	CASSYRGRADYGYTF
once	TRBJ1-1	TRBV5-1	NA	15	TGCGCCAGCAGCTTGGCCCTGGGACCGAACACTGAAGCTTTCTTT	CASSLALGPNTEAFF
NA	TRBJ2-2	TRBV29-1	NA	17	TGCAGCGTTGCCGTTAGGGCCCGAGGTCGCGGCACCGGGGAGCTGTTTTTT	CSVAVRARGRGTGELFF
NA	TRBJ1-5	TRBV15	NA	16	TGTGCCACCAGCAGAGCCCCAGCACGGAGCAATCAGCCCCAGCATTTT	CATSRAPARSNQPQHF
NA	TRBJ1-4	TRBV6-5	TRBD1	14	TGTGCCAGCAGCGGAGGGACAGTAACTGAAAAACTGTTTTTT	CASSGGTVTEKLFF
NA	TRBJ2-1	TRBV6-2/TRBV6-3	NA	15	TGTGCCAGCAGTTATAGGGGTGGAGGTTTCAATGAGCAGTTCTTC	CASSYRGGGFNEQFF
NA	TRBJ1-3	TRBV7-8	NA	14	TGTGCCAGCAGCTTAGGTGGCTCTGGAAACACCATATATTTT	CASSLGGSGNTIYF